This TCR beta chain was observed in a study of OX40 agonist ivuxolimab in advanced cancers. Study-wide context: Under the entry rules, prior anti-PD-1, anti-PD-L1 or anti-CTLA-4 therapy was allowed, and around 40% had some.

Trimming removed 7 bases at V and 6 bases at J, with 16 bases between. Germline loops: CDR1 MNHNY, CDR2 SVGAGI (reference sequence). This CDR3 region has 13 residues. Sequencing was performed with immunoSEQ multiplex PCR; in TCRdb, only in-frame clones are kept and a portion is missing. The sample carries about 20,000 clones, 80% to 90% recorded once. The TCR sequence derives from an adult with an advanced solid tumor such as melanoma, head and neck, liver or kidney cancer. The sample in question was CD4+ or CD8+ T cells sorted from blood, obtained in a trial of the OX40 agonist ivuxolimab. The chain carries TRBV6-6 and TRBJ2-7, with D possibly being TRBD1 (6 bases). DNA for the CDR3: TGTGCCAGCAATCCGACAGGTTCCCCCGAGCAGTACTTC. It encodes CASNPTGSPEQYF.